These 19 T cell receptor beta chains were sequenced from one sample in a study of cytomegalovirus exposure and HLA in healthy donors (dated 2017 in TCRdb). Preparation of the library involved the immunoSEQ multiplex PCR assay. For the multiplex PCR, a mixture combining 60 forward primers for TCR Vbeta segments and 13 reverse primers for TCR Jbeta segments was used. The source is immuneACCESS, and TCRdb retained only in-frame sequences with V and J called. Part of the clones is not carried over; for the studies checked, unresolved V genes explain less than half of this, and the remainder is unexplained. The sample table holds under 150,000 clones, of which about 80% were seen once. Of the sample, 1.7% is held by the ten largest clones. The sequenced sample consisted of PBMCs. The receptor source for this set is a woman aged 25 to 39 in good health and CMV-seronegative.

The V call is TRBV5-1, the J call TRBJ1-4; D possibly corresponds to TRBD1 (5 bases). CDR1 and CDR2 (germline): SGHRS, YFSETQ. V was shortened by 4 bases and J by 8 bases, with 12 bases between the two germline ends. The CDR3 loop spans 13 amino acids. This CDR3 is CASSPGLREKLFF. The CDR3 nucleotides read TGCGCCAGCAGCCCAGGGCTACGGGAAAAACTGTTTTTT.

The gene calls are TRBV6-1 and TRBJ1-2, with D possibly matching TRBD1 (6 bases). From germline, CDR1 is MNHNS and CDR2 SASEGT. CDR3 length: 15 amino acids. Trimming pared 5 bases from V and 3 bases from J, leaving 16 bases between. DNA of the CDR3: TGTGCCAGCAGTCACCGACGGGACAACTACTATGGCTACACCTTC. This encodes CASSHRRDNYYGYTF.

The chain carries TRBV6-1 and TRBJ1-4; D gene ambiguous. CDR1 is MNHNS and CDR2 is SASEGT in the germline V gene. This CDR3 contains 14 residues. V gave up 6 bases and J gave up 4 bases, with 12 bases separating them. CDR3 coding DNA: TGTGCCAGCAGCAAACAAGAGGGTAATGAAAAACTGTTTTTT. As protein: CASSKQEGNEKLFF.

The chain has TRBV6-1 and TRBJ1-1; a possible D gene is TRBD1 (5 bases). The CDR3 is made up of 14 amino acids. Deletions cut 4 bases from V and 3 bases from J, with 12 bases between. Germline CDR1 and CDR2: MNHNS and SASEGT. The CDR3 spells CASSGTPSDTEAFF. CDR3 coding DNA: TGTGCCAGCAGTGGGACACCGTCCGACACTGAAGCTTTCTTT.

The V gene is TRBV19, the J gene TRBJ1-2; D is perhaps TRBD1 (6 bases). Looked up from germline, CDR1 is LNHDA and CDR2 is SQIVND (reference sequence). The CDR3 loop spans 13 amino acids. The V end lost 4 bases, the J end lost 8 bases, and 14 bases lay between the germline ends. CDR3 in DNA: TGTGCCAGTAGTACCCGGGGCAGGGGAGGCTACACCTTC. Protein sequence: CASSTRGRGGYTF.

This chain connects TRBV5-1 to TRBJ1-6, with unresolved D. The CDR3 has 15 residues. V was clipped by 0 bases and J by 7 bases, with 11 bases between them. CDR1 and CDR2 from the germline V gene are SGHRS and YFSETQ. CDR3 in DNA: TGCGCCAGCAGCTTGGCCGGACTAGGGAATTCACCCCTCCACTTT. Translating gives CASSLAGLGNSPLHF.

CDR3 bases: TGTGCCAGCAGCCCCCGACAGGGAGAGGCTAATGAAAAACTGTTTTTT. As protein: CASSPRQGEANEKLFF. The chain employs TRBV7-9 and TRBJ1-4; 7 bases are shared with TRBD1. V lost 5 bases, J lost 3 bases, and 9 bases stayed unmatched. The CDR3 is 16 amino acids. CDR1 and CDR2 from the germline V gene are SEHNR and FQNEAQ (reference sequence).

This chain links TRBV12-5 with TRBJ1-1; 11 bases are a match to TRBD1. J was trimmed by 1 base and V by 0 bases; bases with no gene match: 1. The CDR3 loop spans 16 amino acids. Looked up from germline, CDR1 is LGHNT and CDR2 is FRNRAP. The CDR3 protein is CASGLVDRGRNTEAFF. Here the CDR3 DNA reads TGTGCTAGTGGTTTGGTGGACAGGGGGCGGAACACTGAAGCTTTCTTT.

This clone appeared a single time. The chain links TRBV19 to TRBJ2-7; TRBD2 agrees at 7 bases. The CDR3 consists of 15 residues. Germline CDR1 and CDR2: LNHDA and SQIVND (reference sequence). Trimming at V came to 5 bases and at J to 5 bases, leaving 12 bases not matched to a gene. The chain's CDR3 is CASSLTGTTPHEQYF. The CDR3 DNA sequence: TGTGCCAGTAGTCTCACCGGGACTACTCCCCACGAGCAGTACTTC. Looking up the rest from reference TRBV19 and TRBJ2-7 gives the full variable domain: DGGITQSPKYLFRKEGQNVTLSCEQNLNHDAMYWYRQDPGQGLRLIYYSQIVNDFQKGDIAEGYSVSREKKESFPLTVTSAQKNPTAFYLCASSLTGTTPHEQYFGPGTRLTVT.

The sample holds one count of this clone. V is TRBV4-3 and J is TRBJ2-7; TRBD1 agrees at 10 bases. Unmatched junction bases numbered 7, after V lost 3 bases and J lost 5 bases. This CDR3 is built from 15 residues. Germline V lookup: CDR1 LGHNA, CDR2 YSLEER. CDR3 nucleotides: TGCGCCAGCAGCCAGGGCGACAGGGGGCAAGACGAGCAGTACTTC. This translates into CASSQGDRGQDEQYF.

This chain joins TRBV25-1 and TRBJ1-2; perhaps TRBD1 as D (5 bases). Looked up from germline, CDR1 is MGHDK and CDR2 is SYGVNS. This CDR3 region has 15 residues. V lost 10 bases and J 0 bases, leaving 18 bases between the germline ends. The CDR3, as DNA: TGTGCCACCTGGGGGGAGGAAAACCCTAACTATGGCTACACCTTC. Its protein product is CATWGEENPNYGYTF.

V gene TRBV30 combines with J gene TRBJ1-4, with TRBD1 as a possible D gene (5 bases). Trimming shortened V by 2 bases and J by 2 bases, and 9 bases separated the two germline ends. CDR3 length: 14 residues. Germline V CDR1 and CDR2: GTSNPN, SVGIG (reference sequence). The CDR3 reads CAWSWGETNEKLFF. For the CDR3, the DNA is TGTGCCTGGAGTTGGGGGGAGACTAATGAAAAACTGTTTTTT.

The rearrangement uses TRBV29-1 and TRBJ1-1; D may be TRBD1 (6 bases). This CDR3 contains 13 residues. Trimming left V 6 bases short and J 2 bases short, with 13 bases between. Germline CDR1 reads SQVTM; CDR2 reads ANQGSEA. The CDR3 sequence: CSVVPGHNTEAFF. CDR3 DNA sequence: TGCAGCGTCGTCCCGGGACATAACACTGAAGCTTTCTTT.

In DNA, the CDR3 is TGTGCCAGCAGTCCCTGGACAGGAGCGAACACTGAAGCTTTCTTT. Residues: CASSPWTGANTEAFF. The V gene is TRBV27, the J gene TRBJ1-1, with 7 bases fitting TRBD1. The V and J ends lost 5 bases and 1 base, in that order; junction bases with no gene match: 7. This CDR3 has 15 residues. Germline V gene data show CDR1 as MNHEY and CDR2 as SMNVEV (reference sequence).

The rearrangement uses TRBV6-1 and TRBJ2-7; TRBD1 matches at 9 bases. V trimming: 0 bases; J trimming: 3 bases; junction bases outside the gene matches: 12. CDR1 is MNHNS and CDR2 is SASEGT in the germline V gene. CDR3 size: 18 residues. Written as DNA, the CDR3 is TGTGCCAGCAGTGAAGCCGATCGTCCGGGACAGGGAATCTACGAGCAGTACTTC. This gives the protein CASSEADRPGQGIYEQYF.

The chain combines TRBV6-1 with TRBJ2-7, with D unclear. The germline gives CDR1 MNHNS, CDR2 SASEGT. The CDR3 spans 13 residues. The V end lost 6 bases, the J end lost 3 bases, and 12 bases lay between the germline ends. CDR3 protein: CASSHAPSYEQYF. The CDR3 DNA follows: TGTGCCAGCAGCCACGCCCCGAGCTACGAGCAGTACTTC.

The chain carries TRBV5-4 and TRBJ1-2, with a possible D match to TRBD1 (5 bases). In germline, CDR1 is SGHNT, CDR2 YYREEE (reference sequence). Trimming stripped 4 bases from V and 4 bases from J, with 14 bases between. This CDR3 spans 14 amino acids. CDR3 amino acids: CASSSPGPPYGYTF. CDR3 sequence (DNA): TGTGCCAGCAGCAGTCCAGGGCCCCCCTATGGCTACACCTTC.

The V and J genes are TRBV2 and TRBJ1-2, with D hard to call. There are 13 residues in the CDR3. Germline V gene data show CDR1 as SNHLY and CDR2 as FYNNEI. With 2 bases removed from V and 6 bases from J, the gap between germline ends came to 10 bases. CDR3 DNA sequence: TGTGCCAGCAGTGAACGGGCCGGGAATGGCTACACCTTC. The encoded protein is CASSERAGNGYTF.

V and J are TRBV11-2 and TRBJ1-4; 8 bases are a match to TRBD1. Germline CDR1 SGHAT, CDR2 FQNNGV. J lost 8 bases, V lost 3 bases, and 5 bases had no gene match. The CDR3 length is 14 residues. In nucleotides, the CDR3 is TGTGCCAGCAGCTTTGGACAGGGCCAAGAAAAACTGTTTTTT. Its protein is CASSFGQGQEKLFF.